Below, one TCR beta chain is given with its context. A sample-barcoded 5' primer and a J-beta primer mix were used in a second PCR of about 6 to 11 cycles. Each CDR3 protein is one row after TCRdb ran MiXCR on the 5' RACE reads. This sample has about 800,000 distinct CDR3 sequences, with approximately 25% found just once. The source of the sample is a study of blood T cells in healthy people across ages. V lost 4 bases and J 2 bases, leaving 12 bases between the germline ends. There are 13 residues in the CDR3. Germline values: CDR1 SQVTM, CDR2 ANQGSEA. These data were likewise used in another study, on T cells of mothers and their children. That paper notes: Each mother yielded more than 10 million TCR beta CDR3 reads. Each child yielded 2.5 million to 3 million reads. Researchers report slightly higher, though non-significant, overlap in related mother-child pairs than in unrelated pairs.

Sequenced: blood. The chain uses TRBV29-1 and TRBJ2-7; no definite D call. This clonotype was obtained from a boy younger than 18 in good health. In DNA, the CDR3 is TGCAGCGTTGCTCAGGCTTCGACCTACGAGCAGTACTTC. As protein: CSVAQASTYEQYF.